This entry lists 28 T cell receptor beta chains sequenced from one sample in a study of blood T cell repertoires in COVID-19. Libraries were prepared by immunoSEQ multiplex PCR; TCRdb keeps only in-frame clonotypes and omits some of them. The sample contains some 150,000 clones, 80% to 90% of which appear only once. The specimen sequenced was peripheral blood. These receptors all stem from a woman aged 60-75 years with active COVID-19.

V gene TRBV18 combines with J gene TRBJ1-1; 7 bases are shared with TRBD1. Germline-derived CDR1 and CDR2 are KGHSH and LQKENI. The CDR3 extends over 16 amino acids. The V gene end was trimmed by 0 bases and the J gene end by 5 bases; junction bases not matched to a gene: 9. CDR3 sequence (DNA): TGTGCCAGCTCACCACCGAGTCGAGGCAGGGGGACTGAAGCTTTCTTT. It is translated as CASSPPSRGRGTEAFF.

CDR3 sequence reads: CASSIQGANTDTQYF. The CDR3 DNA is TGTGCCAGCAGTATCCAAGGGGCCAACACAGATACGCAGTATTTT. The rearrangement uses TRBV6-5 and TRBJ2-3, with D maybe TRBD1 (5 bases). Trimming removed 5 bases at V and 2 bases at J, with 14 bases between. The germline gives CDR1 MNHEY, CDR2 SVGAGI. CDR3 length equals 15 residues.

This clone was seen a single time. The genes are TRBV19 and TRBJ2-2, with 8 bases identical to TRBD2. The CDR3 has 16 amino acids. CDR1 is LNHDA and CDR2 is SQIVND in the germline V gene (reference sequence). V was clipped by 3 bases and J by 1 base; unmatched bases: 4. The CDR3 loop reads CASSMVAGRNTGELFF. As DNA, the CDR3 is TGTGCCAGTAGTATGGTAGCGGGACGGAACACCGGGGAGCTGTTTTTT.

The J gene is TRBJ1-5, the V gene TRBV12-3 or TRBV12-4, with a possible D match to TRBD1 (6 bases). V shed 4 bases and J shed 9 bases, with 10 bases lying between them. The CDR3 consists of 12 residues. CDR3 bases: TGTGCCAGCAGTTCCAGGACAGCGCCCCAGCATTTT. Translation gives CASSSRTAPQHF.

The CDR3 DNA follows: TGTGCCAGCAGCCAGGGGAGGAGGTTAGCCAAAAACATTCAGTACTTC. It translates to CASSQGRRLAKNIQYF. The genes are TRBV3-1 (or the pseudogene TRBV3-2) and TRBJ2-4, with D perhaps matching TRBD2 (6 bases). V dropped 3 bases and J dropped 0 bases, with 12 bases sitting between them. Germline V gene sequence: CDR1 LGHDT, CDR2 YNNKEL (reference sequence). The CDR3 length is 16 residues.

This chain connects TRBV25-1 to TRBJ1-4; D is unclear. Germline lookup yields CDR1 MGHDK and CDR2 SYGVNS. The CDR3 totals 14 residues. Between the trimmed V and J ends, which lost 6 bases and 10 bases, there was a span of 18 bases. The CDR3 reads CASSNGGPRGKLFF. The CDR3 coding sequence is TGTGCCAGCAGCAACGGCGGTCCCCGAGGAAAACTGTTTTTT.

The rearrangement links TRBV19 to TRBJ1-2; TRBD1 might be the D (6 bases). CDR1 is LNHDA, CDR2 SQIVND, per germline (reference sequence). The V gene lost 3 bases and the J gene lost 5 bases, with 13 bases spanning the gap. This CDR3 is 14 amino acids long. CDR3 nucleotides: TGTGCCAGTAGTATCCCGACAGGCTTTTATGGCTACACCTTC. Translated: CASSIPTGFYGYTF. The variable domain in full, completed from reference TRBV19 and TRBJ1-2, reads DGGITQSPKYLFRKEGQNVTLSCEQNLNHDAMYWYRQDPGQGLRLIYYSQIVNDFQKGDIAEGYSVSREKKESFPLTVTSAQKNPTAFYLCASSIPTGFYGYTFGSGTRLTVV.

In nucleotides, the CDR3 is TGTGCCAGCAGCCAAGATCGACTAGTTAACTACAATGAGCAGTTCTTC. It encodes CASSQDRLVNYNEQFF. The chain joins TRBV14 to TRBJ2-1; weak D call: TRBD2 (6 bases). The germline V gene has CDR1 SGHDN and CDR2 FVKESK. There are 16 residues in the CDR3. V was pared by 0 bases and J by 3 bases, with 12 bases between.

The rearrangement links TRBV2 to TRBJ2-5; D is unresolved. The V end was cut by 4 bases, the J end by 4 bases, with 4 bases between. This CDR3 contains 11 residues. Germline CDR1 and CDR2: SNHLY and FYNNEI. This chain's CDR3 is CASSGLETQYF. DNA of the CDR3: TGTGCCAGCAGTGGGCTAGAGACCCAGTACTTC.

This clone was recorded only once. The rearrangement joins TRBV18 to TRBJ2-4; D perhaps matches TRBD1 (6 bases). The CDR3 has 16 residues. The V gene lost 5 bases and the J gene lost 5 bases, with 19 bases spanning the gap. The V gene's germline CDR1 is KGHSH and CDR2 LQKENI. Written as DNA, the CDR3 is TGTGCCAGCTCATCGAACGGACAGCTTGTCCAAAACATTCAGTACTTC. Amino acids: CASSSNGQLVQNIQYF.

V gene TRBV28 combines with J gene TRBJ2-2; D perhaps matches TRBD1 (9 bases). The germline CDR1 and CDR2 sequences are MDHEN and SYDVKM. The V end was cut by 9 bases, the J end by 3 bases, with 38 bases between. The CDR3 runs to 22 residues. The CDR3 sequence is CASHRDRVWREATTADTGELFF. In DNA, the CDR3 is TGTGCCAGTCACCGGGACAGGGTCTGGCGGGAGGCTACGACGGCGGACACCGGGGAGCTGTTTTTT.

CDR3: CASSLPWPGQGRNEQFF. The CDR3 DNA reads TGTGCCAGCAGCCTTCCATGGCCGGGACAGGGTCGGAATGAGCAGTTCTTC. V and J are TRBV6-2 or TRBV6-3 and TRBJ2-1, with 9 bases matching TRBD1. Germline CDR1 reads MNHEY; CDR2 reads SVGEGT. The junction had 16 bases not matched to a gene; V was cut back by 6 bases and J by 7 bases. This CDR3 spans 17 amino acids.

This sequence joins TRBV27 and TRBJ2-7; 9 bases fit TRBD1. With 1 base clipped from V and 2 bases from J, the junction kept 9 bases outside the gene matches. Germline V CDR1 and CDR2: MNHEY, SMNVEV (reference sequence). This CDR3 comprises 17 residues. This CDR3 reads CASSLLRGTGRTYEQYF. CDR3 DNA sequence: TGTGCCAGCAGTTTATTGAGGGGGACAGGGAGGACCTACGAGCAGTACTTC.

V is TRBV5-6 and J is TRBJ2-2; 10 bases fit TRBD2. J lost 7 bases, V lost 1 base, and 4 bases had no gene match. The CDR3 covers 15 residues. Germline lookup yields CDR1 SGHDT and CDR2 YYEEEE. CDR3 in DNA: TGTGCCAGCAGCTTGTTACTAGCGGGGTTCGGGGAGCTGTTTTTT. Protein product: CASSLLLAGFGELFF.

This sequence joins TRBV27 and TRBJ1-1, with D hard to call. CDR1 and CDR2 (germline): MNHEY, SMNVEV (reference sequence). This CDR3 has 13 amino acids. With 3 bases removed from V and 4 bases from J, the gap between germline ends came to 9 bases. This chain's CDR3 is CASSFLGGTEAFF. The CDR3 bases are TGTGCCAGCAGTTTCCTAGGTGGCACTGAAGCTTTCTTT.

This chain joins TRBV28 and TRBJ2-1; TRBD1 agrees at 9 bases. V lost 6 bases, J lost 5 bases, and 17 bases stayed unmatched. The CDR3 runs 18 residues. The germline V gene encodes CDR1 MDHEN and CDR2 SYDVKM. In nucleotides, the CDR3 is TGTGCCAGCAGCCCGACAGGGGGGATATCTACCTTTCACAATGAGCAGTTCTTC. Its translation is CASSPTGGISTFHNEQFF. Together with reference TRBV28 and TRBJ2-1, the CDR3 gives the full variable domain: DVKVTQSSRYLVKRTGEKVFLECVQDMDHENMFWYRQDPGLGLRLIYFSYDVKMKEKGDIPEGYSVSREKKERFSLILESASTNQTSMYLCASSPTGGISTFHNEQFFGPGTRLTVL.

The V and J genes are TRBV21-1 and TRBJ2-1; the table names TRBD1, a call not compared with the DNA. TRBV21-1 is reported as a pseudogene. CDR3 length equals 17 residues. Here the CDR3 DNA reads TGTGCCAGCAGCAAAGACTTCAGGTTAGATTTGGCCGATGAGCAGTTCTTC. It encodes CASSKDFRLDLADEQFF.

The V and J genes are TRBV28 and TRBJ2-5; TRBD2 aligns across 11 bases. The CDR3 loop spans 15 amino acids. J lost 1 base, V lost 5 bases, and 3 bases had no gene match. Germline CDR1 reads MDHEN; CDR2 reads SYDVKM. Written as DNA, the CDR3 is TGTGCCAGCAGTAGGGGACTAGCGGCCCAAGAGACCCAGTACTTC. Amino acids: CASSRGLAAQETQYF.

This chain's CDR3 is CASSLGWDRAAPLHF. DNA of the CDR3: TGTGCCAGCAGCTTGGGGTGGGACAGGGCAGCTCCCCTCCACTTT. The chain carries TRBV5-4 and TRBJ1-6, with 9 bases lining up with TRBD1. With V trimmed by 0 bases and J by 13 bases, 8 bases remained unmatched. Germline values: CDR1 SGHNT, CDR2 YYREEE (reference sequence). CDR3 length equals 15 residues.

The rearrangement uses TRBV10-3 and TRBJ2-7; D uncertain. The CDR3 totals 14 residues. Looked up from germline, CDR1 is ENHRY and CDR2 is SYGVKD. V lost 2 bases and J 6 bases, leaving 14 bases between the germline ends. The CDR3 DNA reads as TGTGCCATCAGTGAGAAAGTGGGCACGGTCGAGCAGTACTTC. It translates to CAISEKVGTVEQYF.

This chain joins TRBV3-1 (or the pseudogene TRBV3-2) and TRBJ2-2, with TRBD1 as a possible D gene (5 bases). CDR3 size: 15 residues. Germline V CDR1 and CDR2: LGHDT, YNNKEL (reference sequence). Trimming stripped 3 bases from V and 4 bases from J, with 12 bases between. For the CDR3, the DNA is TGTGCCAGCAGCCACAGGGATCGTGGCACCGGGGAGCTGTTTTTT. This gives the protein CASSHRDRGTGELFF.

The CDR3 reads CANGPPGVYYGTQYF. CDR3 sequence (DNA): TGCGCCAACGGGCCCCCGGGAGTTTATTACGGGACCCAGTACTTC. J is TRBJ2-5 and V is TRBV5-1, with D possibly being TRBD2 (6 bases). Per the germline V gene, CDR1 is SGHRS and CDR2 is YFSETQ. V was trimmed by 9 bases and J by 7 bases, leaving 25 bases between them. The CDR3 has 15 residues.

CDR3 in amino acids: CASSLQGHYGYTF. DNA for the CDR3: TGTGCCAGCTCACTACAGGGGCACTATGGCTACACCTTC. The V and J genes are TRBV18 and TRBJ1-2; 7 nucleotides match TRBD1. The V and J ends lost 4 bases and 3 bases, in that order; junction bases with no gene match: 2. In germline, CDR1 is KGHSH, CDR2 LQKENI. CDR3 length: 13 amino acids.

The chain joins TRBV21-1 to TRBJ1-2. TRBV21-1 is a listed pseudogene. This CDR3 comprises 15 residues. The chain's CDR3 is CASSLRMEEGYGYTF. The CDR3 bases are TGTGCCAGCAGCTTGCGGATGGAGGAGGGCTATGGCTACACCTTC.

This sequence joins TRBV7-3 and TRBJ2-1; D unresolved. The germline gives CDR1 SGHTA, CDR2 FQGTGA. This CDR3 is built from 14 residues. V shed 2 bases and J shed 5 bases, with 10 bases lying between them. The DNA of the CDR3 is TGTGCCAGCAGCTTAGAATGGGCCCACAATGAGCAGTTCTTC. It translates to CASSLEWAHNEQFF.

V and J are TRBV13 and TRBJ2-5, with 7 bases matching TRBD1. Germline V gene sequence: CDR1 PRHDT, CDR2 FYEKMQ (reference sequence). The V gene end was trimmed by 5 bases and the J gene end by 4 bases; junction bases not matched to a gene: 10. The CDR3 is 15 residues long. CDR3 region: CASSPWTGGGETQYF. The CDR3, as DNA: TGTGCCAGCAGCCCATGGACAGGAGGAGGAGAGACCCAGTACTTC. The variable domain in full, completed from reference TRBV13 and TRBJ2-5, reads AAGVIQSPRHLIKEKRETATLKCYPIPRHDTVYWYQQGPGQDPQFLISFYEKMQSDKGSIPDRFSAQQFSDYHSELNMSSLELGDSALYFCASSPWTGGGETQYFGPGTRLLVL.

The chain combines TRBV10-2 with TRBJ1-2, with D unclear. Germline values: CDR1 WSHSY, CDR2 SAAADI. V was clipped by 0 bases and J by 4 bases, with 12 bases between them. The CDR3 sequence is 15 residues long. The CDR3 region has the DNA TGCGCCAGCAGTGAGTCATCGGGTAAGGCCTATGGCTACACCTTC. Translation: CASSESSGKAYGYTF.

This clone was recorded only once. The CDR3 DNA follows: TGTGCCAGCGGACTAGCGGGAGGGCTCGCAGATACGCAGTATTTT. Protein sequence: CASGLAGGLADTQYF. The genes are TRBV27 and TRBJ2-3; 15 bases align to TRBD2. The CDR3 is made up of 15 amino acids. The germline V gene encodes CDR1 MNHEY and CDR2 SMNVEV (reference sequence). V trimming: 8 bases; J trimming: 4 bases; junction bases outside the gene matches: 4.